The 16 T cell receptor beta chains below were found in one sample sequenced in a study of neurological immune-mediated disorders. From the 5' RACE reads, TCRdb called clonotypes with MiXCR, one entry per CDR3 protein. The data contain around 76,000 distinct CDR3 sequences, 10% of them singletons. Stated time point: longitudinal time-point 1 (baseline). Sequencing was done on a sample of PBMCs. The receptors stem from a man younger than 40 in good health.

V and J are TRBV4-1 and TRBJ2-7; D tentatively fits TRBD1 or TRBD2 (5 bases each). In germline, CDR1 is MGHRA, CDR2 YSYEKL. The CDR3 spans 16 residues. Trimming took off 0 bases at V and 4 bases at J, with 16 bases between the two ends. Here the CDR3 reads CASSQESRGSHYEQYF. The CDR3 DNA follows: TGCGCCAGCAGCCAAGAAAGTCGGGGCAGTCATTACGAGCAGTACTTC.

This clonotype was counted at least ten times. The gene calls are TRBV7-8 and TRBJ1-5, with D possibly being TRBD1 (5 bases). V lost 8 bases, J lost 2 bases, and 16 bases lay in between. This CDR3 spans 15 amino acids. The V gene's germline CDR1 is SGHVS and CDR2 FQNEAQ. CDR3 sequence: CASSPRVSGNQPQHF. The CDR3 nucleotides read TGTGCCAGCTCACCCAGGGTCAGTGGCAATCAGCCCCAGCATTTT.

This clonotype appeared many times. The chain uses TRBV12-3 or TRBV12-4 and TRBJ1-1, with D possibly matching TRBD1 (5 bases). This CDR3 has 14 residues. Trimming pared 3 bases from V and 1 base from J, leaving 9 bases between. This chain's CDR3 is CASSFAGGNTEAFF. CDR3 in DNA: TGTGCCAGCAGTTTTGCGGGGGGGAACACTGAAGCTTTCTTT.

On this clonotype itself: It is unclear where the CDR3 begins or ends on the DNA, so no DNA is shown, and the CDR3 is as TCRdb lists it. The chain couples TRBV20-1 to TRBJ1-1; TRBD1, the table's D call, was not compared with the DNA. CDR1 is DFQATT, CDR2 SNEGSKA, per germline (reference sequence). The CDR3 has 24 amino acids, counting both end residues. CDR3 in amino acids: CSATDQETQYFGPGGGGVLTEAFF.

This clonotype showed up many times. The CDR3 DNA follows: TGTGCCACCGGGACAGGGGCCTACGAGCAGTACTTC. Its protein product is CATGTGAYEQYF. The chain couples TRBV2 to TRBJ2-7; TRBD1 matches 10 bases. This CDR3 is 12 amino acids long. The junction had 2 bases not matched to a gene; V was cut back by 10 bases and J by 2 bases. Germline V gives CDR1 SNHLY, CDR2 FYNNEI.

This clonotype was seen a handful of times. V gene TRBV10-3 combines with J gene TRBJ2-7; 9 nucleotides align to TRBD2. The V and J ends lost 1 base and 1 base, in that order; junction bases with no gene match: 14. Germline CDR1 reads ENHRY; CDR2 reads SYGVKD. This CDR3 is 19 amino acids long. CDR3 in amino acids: CAISELVGSLAGSSYEQYF. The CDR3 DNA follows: TGTGCCATCAGTGAGTTGGTAGGGAGCCTAGCGGGAAGTTCCTACGAGCAGTACTTC.

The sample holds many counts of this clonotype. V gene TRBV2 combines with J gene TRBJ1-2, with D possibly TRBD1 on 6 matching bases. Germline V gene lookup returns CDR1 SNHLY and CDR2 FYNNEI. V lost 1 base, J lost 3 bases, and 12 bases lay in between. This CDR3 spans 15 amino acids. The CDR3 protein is CASSEVRGADYGYTF. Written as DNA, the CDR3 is TGTGCCAGCAGTGAAGTACGGGGGGCTGACTATGGCTACACCTTC.

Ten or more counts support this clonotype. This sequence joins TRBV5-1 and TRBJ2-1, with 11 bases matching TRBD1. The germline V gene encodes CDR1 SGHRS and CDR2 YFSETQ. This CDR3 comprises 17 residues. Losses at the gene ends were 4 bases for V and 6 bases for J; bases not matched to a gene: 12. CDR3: CASSPPVGTGGSNEQFF. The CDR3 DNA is TGCGCCAGCAGCCCCCCGGTCGGGACAGGGGGATCCAATGAGCAGTTCTTC.

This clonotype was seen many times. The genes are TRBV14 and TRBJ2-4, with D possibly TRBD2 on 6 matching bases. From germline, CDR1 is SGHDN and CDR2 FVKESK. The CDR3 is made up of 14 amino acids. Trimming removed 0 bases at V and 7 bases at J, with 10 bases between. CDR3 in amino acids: CASSQDLGRNIQYF. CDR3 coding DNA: TGTGCCAGCAGCCAAGACCTAGGGAGGAACATTCAGTACTTC.

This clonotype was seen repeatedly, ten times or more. The CDR3 spells CASRENLAGGTDTQYF. The CDR3 nucleotides read TGCGCCAGCAGGGAGAATTTAGCGGGCGGCACAGATACGCAGTATTTT. The V call is TRBV5-1, the J call TRBJ2-3; TRBD2 aligns across 7 bases. The germline gives CDR1 SGHRS, CDR2 YFSETQ. The CDR3 runs to 16 residues. V shed 5 bases, J shed 1 base, and the junction held 10 bases outside the gene matches.

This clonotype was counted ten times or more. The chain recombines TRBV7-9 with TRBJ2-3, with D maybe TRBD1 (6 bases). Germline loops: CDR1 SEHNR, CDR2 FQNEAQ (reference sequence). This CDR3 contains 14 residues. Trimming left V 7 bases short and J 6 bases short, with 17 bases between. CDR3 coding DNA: TGTGCCAGCACCCAGGGGAGTCACGAGGATACGCAGTATTTT. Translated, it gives CASTQGSHEDTQYF.

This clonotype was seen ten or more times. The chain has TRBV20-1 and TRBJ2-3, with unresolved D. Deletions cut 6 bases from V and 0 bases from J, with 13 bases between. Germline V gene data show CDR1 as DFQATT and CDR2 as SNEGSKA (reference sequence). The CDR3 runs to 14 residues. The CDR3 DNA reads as TGCAGTGCCTGGGAACCCCTGAGCACAGATACGCAGTATTTT. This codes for CSAWEPLSTDTQYF.

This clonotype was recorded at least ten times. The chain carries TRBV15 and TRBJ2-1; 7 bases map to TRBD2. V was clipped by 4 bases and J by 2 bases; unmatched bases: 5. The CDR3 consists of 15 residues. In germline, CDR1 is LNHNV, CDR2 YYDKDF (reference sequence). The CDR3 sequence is CATSKERDPYNEQFF. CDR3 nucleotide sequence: TGTGCCACCAGCAAGGAGCGGGATCCCTACAATGAGCAGTTCTTC.

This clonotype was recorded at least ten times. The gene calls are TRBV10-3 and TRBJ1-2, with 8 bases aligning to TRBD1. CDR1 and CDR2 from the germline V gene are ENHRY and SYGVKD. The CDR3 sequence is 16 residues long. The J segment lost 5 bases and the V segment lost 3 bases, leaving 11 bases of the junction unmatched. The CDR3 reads CAISDLLAGGGYGYTF. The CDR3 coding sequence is TGTGCCATCAGTGACTTGTTGGCAGGGGGCGGGTATGGCTACACCTTC.

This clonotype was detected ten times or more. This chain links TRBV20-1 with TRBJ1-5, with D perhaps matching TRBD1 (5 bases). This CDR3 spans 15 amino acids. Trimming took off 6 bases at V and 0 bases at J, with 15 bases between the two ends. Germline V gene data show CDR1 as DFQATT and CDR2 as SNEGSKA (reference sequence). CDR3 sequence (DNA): TGCAGTGCCTTGTGGGGGGGGAGTAGCAATCAGCCCCAGCATTTT. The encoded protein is CSALWGGSSNQPQHF.

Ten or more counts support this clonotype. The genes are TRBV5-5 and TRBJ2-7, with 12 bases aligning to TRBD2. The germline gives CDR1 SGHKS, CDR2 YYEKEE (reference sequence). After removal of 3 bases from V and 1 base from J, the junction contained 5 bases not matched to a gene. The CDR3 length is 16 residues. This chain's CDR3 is CASSWTTSGRSYEQYF. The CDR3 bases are TGTGCCAGCAGCTGGACCACTAGCGGGAGGTCCTACGAGCAGTACTTC.